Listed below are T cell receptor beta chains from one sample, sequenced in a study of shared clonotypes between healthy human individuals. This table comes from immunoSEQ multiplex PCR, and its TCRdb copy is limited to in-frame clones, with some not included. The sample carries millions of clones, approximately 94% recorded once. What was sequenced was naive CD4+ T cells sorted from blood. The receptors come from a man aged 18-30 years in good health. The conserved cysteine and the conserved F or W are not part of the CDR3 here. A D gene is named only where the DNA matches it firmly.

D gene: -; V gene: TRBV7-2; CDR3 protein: ASSLVWGSADTQY
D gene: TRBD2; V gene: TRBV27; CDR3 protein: ASSLILRTSGREYNEQF
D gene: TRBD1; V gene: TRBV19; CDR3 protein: ASSIGTGGIQETQY
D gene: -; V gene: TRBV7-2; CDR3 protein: ASSLAQRQF
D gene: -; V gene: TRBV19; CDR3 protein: ASSKPNTGELF
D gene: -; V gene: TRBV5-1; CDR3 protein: ASSPIAPAYEQY
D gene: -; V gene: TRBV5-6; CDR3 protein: ASSELQGGNNEQF
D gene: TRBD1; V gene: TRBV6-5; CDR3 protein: ASRWGQVNIQY
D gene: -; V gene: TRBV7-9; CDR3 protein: ASSPRTAYEQY
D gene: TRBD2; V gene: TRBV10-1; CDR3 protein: ASSEALAGEQY
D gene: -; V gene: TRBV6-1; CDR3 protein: ASSSPLGGGEKLF
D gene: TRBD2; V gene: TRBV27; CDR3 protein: ASSLNPYGTSDRKEQF
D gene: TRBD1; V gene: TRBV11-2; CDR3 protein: ASSSTGYGVYGYT